The entry below describes one T cell receptor beta chain. Its antigen is undetermined. This sample was included in a study of cytomegalovirus exposure and HLA in healthy donors. Overall study results and limits: Later analysis placed DRB1 highest and HLA-C lowest in TCR association rates, which differed by HLA locus. Several of the most significant clusters appeared, in a later analysis, to be linked to common viral pathogens. TCR beta chains numbering more than 150 were designated cytomegalovirus-associated.

This PCR relied on a set of 60 Vbeta primers and 13 Jbeta primers. Profiling relied on immunoSEQ multiplex PCR, and the TCRdb table lists in-frame clones only, not all of them. In the table there are about 190,000 clones, approximately 75% of which are singletons. The sequencing sample was made of PBMCs. The receptor was isolated from a man younger than 45 in good health and CMV-seropositive.

The DNA of the CDR3 is TGTGCCAGCAGCTTCGGACAGGGGGCGGAGGAGACCCAGTACTTC. Residues: CASSFGQGAEETQYF. The chain joins TRBV7-9 to TRBJ2-5; 11 nucleotides match TRBD1. The junction had 5 bases not matched to a gene; V was cut back by 3 bases and J by 5 bases. From germline, CDR1 is SEHNR and CDR2 FQNEAQ (reference sequence). This CDR3 has 15 residues.